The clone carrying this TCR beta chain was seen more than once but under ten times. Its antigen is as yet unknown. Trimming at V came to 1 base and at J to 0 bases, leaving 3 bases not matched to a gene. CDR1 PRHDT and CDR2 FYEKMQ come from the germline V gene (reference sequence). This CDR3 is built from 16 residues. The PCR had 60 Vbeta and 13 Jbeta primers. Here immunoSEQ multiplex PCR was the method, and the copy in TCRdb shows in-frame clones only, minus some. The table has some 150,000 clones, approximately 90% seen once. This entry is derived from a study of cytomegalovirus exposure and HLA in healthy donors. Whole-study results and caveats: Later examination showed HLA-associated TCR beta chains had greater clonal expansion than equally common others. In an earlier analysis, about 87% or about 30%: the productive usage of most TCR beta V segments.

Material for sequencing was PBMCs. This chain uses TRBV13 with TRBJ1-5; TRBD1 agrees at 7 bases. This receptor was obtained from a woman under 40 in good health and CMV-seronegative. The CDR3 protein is CASSLAGGNSNQPQHF. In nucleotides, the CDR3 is TGTGCCAGCAGCTTAGCAGGGGGGAATAGCAATCAGCCCCAGCATTTT.